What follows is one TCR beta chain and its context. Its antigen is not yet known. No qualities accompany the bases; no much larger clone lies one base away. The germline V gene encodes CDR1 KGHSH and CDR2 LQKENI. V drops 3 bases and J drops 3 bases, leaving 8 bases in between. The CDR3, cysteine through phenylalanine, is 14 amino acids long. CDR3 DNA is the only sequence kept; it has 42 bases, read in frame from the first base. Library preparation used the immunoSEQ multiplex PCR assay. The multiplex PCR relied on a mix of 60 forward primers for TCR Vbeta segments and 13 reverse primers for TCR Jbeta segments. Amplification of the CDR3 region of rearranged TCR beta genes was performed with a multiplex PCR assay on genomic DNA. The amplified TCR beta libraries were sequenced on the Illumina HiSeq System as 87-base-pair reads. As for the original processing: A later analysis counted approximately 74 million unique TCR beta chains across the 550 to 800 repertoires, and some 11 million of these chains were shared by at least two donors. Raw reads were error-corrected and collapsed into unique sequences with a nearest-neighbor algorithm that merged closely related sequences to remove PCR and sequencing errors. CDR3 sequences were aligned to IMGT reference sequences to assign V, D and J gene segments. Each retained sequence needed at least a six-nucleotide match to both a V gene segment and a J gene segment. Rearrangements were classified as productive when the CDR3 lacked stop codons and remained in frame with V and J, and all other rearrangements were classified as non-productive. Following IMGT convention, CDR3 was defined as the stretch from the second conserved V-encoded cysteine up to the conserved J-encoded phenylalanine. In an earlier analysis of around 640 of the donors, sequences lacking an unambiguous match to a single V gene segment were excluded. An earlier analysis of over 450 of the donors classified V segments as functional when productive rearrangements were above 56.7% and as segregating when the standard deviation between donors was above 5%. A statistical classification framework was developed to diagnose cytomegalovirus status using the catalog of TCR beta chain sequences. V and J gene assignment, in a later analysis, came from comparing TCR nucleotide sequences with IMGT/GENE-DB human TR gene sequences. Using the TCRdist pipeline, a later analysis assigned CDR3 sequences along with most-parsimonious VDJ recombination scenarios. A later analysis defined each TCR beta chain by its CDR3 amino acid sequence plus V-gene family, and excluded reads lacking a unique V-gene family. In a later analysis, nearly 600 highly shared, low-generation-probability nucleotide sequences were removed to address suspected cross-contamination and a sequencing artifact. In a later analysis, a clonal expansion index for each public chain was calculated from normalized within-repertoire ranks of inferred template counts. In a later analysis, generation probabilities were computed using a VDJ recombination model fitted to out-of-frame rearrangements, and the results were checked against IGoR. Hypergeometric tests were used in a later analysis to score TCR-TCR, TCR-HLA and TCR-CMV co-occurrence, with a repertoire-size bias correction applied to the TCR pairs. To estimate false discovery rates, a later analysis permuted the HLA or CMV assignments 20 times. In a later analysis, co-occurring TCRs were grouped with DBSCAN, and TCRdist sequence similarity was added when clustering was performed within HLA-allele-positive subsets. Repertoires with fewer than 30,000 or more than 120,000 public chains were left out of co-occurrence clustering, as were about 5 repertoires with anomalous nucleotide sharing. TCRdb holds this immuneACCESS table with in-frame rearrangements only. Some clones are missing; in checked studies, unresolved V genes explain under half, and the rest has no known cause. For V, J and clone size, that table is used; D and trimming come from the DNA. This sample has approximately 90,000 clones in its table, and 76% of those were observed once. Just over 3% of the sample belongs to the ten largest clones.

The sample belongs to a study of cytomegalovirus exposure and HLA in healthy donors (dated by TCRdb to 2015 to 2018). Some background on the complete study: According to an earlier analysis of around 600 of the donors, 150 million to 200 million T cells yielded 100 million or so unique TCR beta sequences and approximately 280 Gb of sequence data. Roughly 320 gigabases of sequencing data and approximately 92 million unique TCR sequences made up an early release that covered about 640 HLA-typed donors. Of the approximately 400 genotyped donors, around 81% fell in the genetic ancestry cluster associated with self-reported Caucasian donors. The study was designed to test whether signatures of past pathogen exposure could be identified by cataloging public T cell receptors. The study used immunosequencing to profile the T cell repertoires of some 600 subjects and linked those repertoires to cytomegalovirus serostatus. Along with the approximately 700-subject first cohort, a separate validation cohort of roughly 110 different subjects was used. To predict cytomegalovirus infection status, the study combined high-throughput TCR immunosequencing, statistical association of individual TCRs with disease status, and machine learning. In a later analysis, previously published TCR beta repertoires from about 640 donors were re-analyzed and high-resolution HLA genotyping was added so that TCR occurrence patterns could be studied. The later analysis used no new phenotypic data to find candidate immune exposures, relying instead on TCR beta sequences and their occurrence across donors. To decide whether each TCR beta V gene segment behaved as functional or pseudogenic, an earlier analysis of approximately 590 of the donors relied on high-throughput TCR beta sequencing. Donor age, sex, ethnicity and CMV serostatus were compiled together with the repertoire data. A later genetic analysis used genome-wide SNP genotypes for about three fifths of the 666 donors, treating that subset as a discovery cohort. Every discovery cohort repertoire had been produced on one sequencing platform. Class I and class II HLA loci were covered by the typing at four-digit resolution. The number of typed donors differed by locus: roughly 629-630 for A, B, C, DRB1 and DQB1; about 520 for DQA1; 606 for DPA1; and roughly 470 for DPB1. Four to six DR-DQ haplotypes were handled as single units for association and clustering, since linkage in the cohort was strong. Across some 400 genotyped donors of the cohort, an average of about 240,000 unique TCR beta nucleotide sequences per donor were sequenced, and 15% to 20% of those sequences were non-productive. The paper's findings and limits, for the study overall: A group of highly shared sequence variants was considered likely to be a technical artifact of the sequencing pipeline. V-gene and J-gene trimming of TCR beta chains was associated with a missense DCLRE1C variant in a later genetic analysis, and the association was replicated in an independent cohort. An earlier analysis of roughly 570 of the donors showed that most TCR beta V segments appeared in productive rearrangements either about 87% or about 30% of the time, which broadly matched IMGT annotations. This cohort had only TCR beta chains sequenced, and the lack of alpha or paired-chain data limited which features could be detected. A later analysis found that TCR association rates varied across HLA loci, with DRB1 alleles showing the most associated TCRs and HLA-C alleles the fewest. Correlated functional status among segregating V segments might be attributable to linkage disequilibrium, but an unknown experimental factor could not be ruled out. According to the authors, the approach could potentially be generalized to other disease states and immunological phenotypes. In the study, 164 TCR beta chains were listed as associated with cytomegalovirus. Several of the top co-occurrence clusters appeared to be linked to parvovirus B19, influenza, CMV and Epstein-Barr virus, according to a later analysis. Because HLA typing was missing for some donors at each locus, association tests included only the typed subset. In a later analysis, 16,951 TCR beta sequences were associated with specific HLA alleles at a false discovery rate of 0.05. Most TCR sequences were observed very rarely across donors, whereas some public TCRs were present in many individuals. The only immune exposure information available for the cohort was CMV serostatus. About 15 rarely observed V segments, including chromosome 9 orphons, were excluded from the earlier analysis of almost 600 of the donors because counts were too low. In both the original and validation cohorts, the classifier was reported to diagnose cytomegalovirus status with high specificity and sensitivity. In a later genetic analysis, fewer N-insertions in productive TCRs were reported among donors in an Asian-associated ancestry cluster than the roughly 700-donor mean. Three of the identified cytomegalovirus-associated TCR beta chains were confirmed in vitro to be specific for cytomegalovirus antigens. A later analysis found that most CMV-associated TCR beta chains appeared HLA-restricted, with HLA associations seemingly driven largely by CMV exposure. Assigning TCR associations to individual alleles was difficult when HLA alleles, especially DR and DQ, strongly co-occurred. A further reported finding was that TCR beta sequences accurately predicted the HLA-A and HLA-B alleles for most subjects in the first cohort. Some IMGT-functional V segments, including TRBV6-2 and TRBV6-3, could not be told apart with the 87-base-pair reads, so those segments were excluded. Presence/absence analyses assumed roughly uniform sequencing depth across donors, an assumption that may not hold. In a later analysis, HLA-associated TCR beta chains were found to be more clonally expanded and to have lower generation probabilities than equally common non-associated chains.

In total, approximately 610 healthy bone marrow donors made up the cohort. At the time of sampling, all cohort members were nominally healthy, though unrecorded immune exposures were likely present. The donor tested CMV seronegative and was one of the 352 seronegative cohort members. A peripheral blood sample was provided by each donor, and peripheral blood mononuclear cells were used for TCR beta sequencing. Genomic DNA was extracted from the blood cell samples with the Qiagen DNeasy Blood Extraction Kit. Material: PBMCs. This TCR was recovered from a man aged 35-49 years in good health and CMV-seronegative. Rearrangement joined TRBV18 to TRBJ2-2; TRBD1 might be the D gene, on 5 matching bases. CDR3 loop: CASSPPGYTGELFF. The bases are TGTGCCAGCTCACCCCCAGGGTACACCGGGGAGCTGTTTTTT.